These T cell receptor beta chains were read from a single sample in a study of T cell responses to AZD1222 COVID-19 vaccine. Data came from immunoSEQ multiplex PCR; TCRdb stores just in-frame clones and leaves some out. This sample yields about 120,000 clones, of which around 85% are seen a single time; roughly 2.3% belongs to the top ten. The source material was peripheral blood, sampled on day 0 of AZD1222 vaccination. These receptors were taken from an adult in good health. Both conserved end residues are part of each CDR3. A D gene is named only where the DNA matches it firmly. The size entry is marked missing in some rows and otherwise reads once, few, many or a size class.

V	J	D	size	CDR3	DNA
TRBV19	TRBJ2-7	.	.	CASSISPVTREQYF	TGTGCCAGTAGTATCTCGCCAGTGACGCGCGAGCAGTACTTC
TRBV20-1	TRBJ1-6	.	.	CSASADSGYNSPLHF	TGCAGTGCTAGTGCGGACAGCGGGTACAATTCACCCCTCCACTTT
TRBV27	TRBJ2-7	.	.	CASKIVAASYEQYF	TGTGCCAGCAAGATAGTGGCGGCCTCCTACGAGCAGTACTTC
TRBV2	TRBJ1-6	.	.	CASSEGNRVSPLHF	TGTGCCAGCAGTGAAGGGAACAGGGTTTCACCCCTCCACTTT
TRBV28	TRBJ2-7	.	.	CASSLSARGEQYF	TGTGCCAGCAGTTTGTCGGCCAGAGGGGAGCAGTACTTC
TRBV28	TRBJ1-2	TRBD1	.	CASSSPSTGPANYGYTF	TGTGCCAGCAGCAGCCCTTCGACAGGGCCAGCTAACTATGGCTACACCTTC
TRBV19	TRBJ1-1	.	.	CASSTNMNTEAFF	TGTGCCAGTAGTACTAACATGAACACTGAAGCTTTCTTT
TRBV3-1/TRBV3-2	TRBJ1-1	.	.	CASSQELRGTEAFF	TGTGCCAGCAGCCAAGAATTGAGGGGAACCGAAGCTTTCTTT
TRBV29-1	TRBJ2-3	.	.	CSVKGGFGDTQYF	TGCAGCGTAAAGGGGGGGTTCGGAGATACGCAGTATTTT
TRBV28	TRBJ1-2	TRBD1	.	CASRGGTGGPSNYGYTF	TGTGCCAGCAGGGGTGGGACAGGGGGACCCTCTAACTATGGCTACACCTTC
TRBV7-9	TRBJ2-1	.	.	CASSFHNEQFF	TGTGCCAGCAGCTTTCACAATGAGCAGTTCTTC
TRBV5-5	TRBJ1-5	.	.	CASSPLGRELEPQHF	TGTGCCAGCAGCCCACTGGGTCGGGAACTGGAGCCCCAGCATTTT
TRBV2	TRBJ2-2	TRBD1	.	CASSEPTGAYTGELFF	TGTGCCAGCAGTGAACCCACAGGGGCGTACACCGGGGAGCTGTTTTTT
TRBV19	TRBJ1-1	TRBD1	.	CASSITGGGAEAFF	TGTGCCAGTAGTATAACAGGGGGAGGAGCTGAAGCTTTCTTT
TRBV28	TRBJ1-1	.	.	CASSLQGSMNTEAFF	TGTGCCAGCAGCTTACAGGGTTCGATGAACACTGAAGCTTTCTTT
TRBV28	TRBJ1-5	.	.	CASSPRRVGNQPQHF	TGTGCCAGCAGTCCACGGAGAGTGGGCAATCAGCCCCAGCATTTT
TRBV11-2	TRBJ2-2	.	.	CASSFRVNTGELFF	TGTGCCAGCAGCTTCCGGGTGAACACCGGGGAGCTGTTTTTT
TRBV9	TRBJ2-3	TRBD2	.	CASSSSGTSSDTQYF	TGTGCCAGCAGCTCCTCCGGGACTAGCTCAGATACGCAGTATTTT
TRBV5-1	TRBJ2-1	.	.	CASSLVAGRGDEQFF	TGCGCCAGCAGCTTGGTGGCAGGTCGAGGGGATGAGCAGTTCTTC
TRBV5-4	TRBJ2-1	TRBD2	.	CASMASGSPSSYNEQFF	TGTGCCAGCATGGCTAGCGGGAGCCCCTCCTCCTACAATGAGCAGTTCTTC
TRBV19	TRBJ1-2	.	.	CASSIDPTGGYTF	TGTGCCAGTAGTATAGATCCCACAGGTGGCTACACCTTC
TRBV10-3	TRBJ2-6	.	.	CAHPRYSGANVLTF	TGTGCCCACCCAAGGTACTCTGGGGCCAACGTCCTGACTTTC
TRBV5-5	TRBJ1-5	TRBD1	.	CASSLGQGARNQPQHF	TGTGCCAGCAGCTTGGGACAGGGGGCCCGCAATCAGCCCCAGCATTTT
TRBV19	TRBJ2-5	TRBD2	few	CASSTGLADTETQYF	TGTGCCAGTAGTACGGGACTAGCGGATACGGAGACCCAGTACTTC
TRBV4-1	TRBJ1-6	.	.	CASSQDQDLSRSPLHF	TGCGCCAGCAGCCAAGATCAAGACCTCAGCCGGTCACCCCTCCACTTT
TRBV24-1	TRBJ2-3	TRBD2	.	CATSAGLAEATDTQYF	TGTGCCACCAGTGCAGGACTAGCGGAAGCCACAGATACGCAGTATTTT
TRBV28	TRBJ2-1	.	.	CASSSGGRVPYNEQFF	TGTGCCAGCAGTTCCGGGGGAAGGGTGCCATACAATGAGCAGTTCTTC
TRBV27	TRBJ1-1	.	.	CASTGGGLGTEAFF	TGTGCCAGCACCGGAGGCGGGTTGGGCACTGAAGCTTTCTTT
TRBV5-1	TRBJ2-1	TRBD2	.	CASSFAAGGQVGEQFF	TGCGCCAGCAGCTTTGCCGCGGGAGGCCAGGTTGGTGAGCAGTTCTTC
TRBV18	TRBJ2-2	TRBD2	few	CASSPPTSGSTGELFF	TGTGCCAGCTCACCGCCAACTAGCGGGAGTACCGGGGAGCTGTTTTTT
TRBV9	TRBJ1-1	.	.	CASSVVGTGEAFF	TGTGCCAGCAGCGTAGTGGGGACGGGTGAAGCTTTCTTT
TRBV7-3	TRBJ1-1	.	.	CASSSLGGDRTEAFF	TGTGCCAGCAGCTCGTTAGGGGGAGATAGGACTGAAGCTTTCTTT